The sample holds a few counts of the clone carrying this TCR beta chain. These data are taken from a study of blood T cell repertoires in COVID-19. Overall study: Samples taken during acute and convalescent COVID-19 were collected in the United States, Italy and Spain.

Participants spanned ages about 18 to 100 years and resided in some 22 US areas. Participants reported their clinical history, and cohort assignment relied on those reports. Per the authors' pipeline: Using reference gene primer amplification, nucleated cell counts were estimated. TCRdb's copy holds only in-frame clones and misses some; the assay was immunoSEQ multiplex PCR. V, J and clone size reflect that table, while D and trimming were determined from the DNA. The sample lists over 200,000 clones, approximately 90% occurring once. The CDR3 contains 14 residues. The V end lost 1 base, the J end lost 1 base, and 8 bases lay between the germline ends. Germline V lookup: CDR1 LGHDT, CDR2 YNNKEL (reference sequence).

The material sequenced was PBMCs or T cells enriched from blood (not recorded which). The genes are TRBV3-1 (or the pseudogene TRBV3-2) and TRBJ2-7, with D possibly being TRBD2 (5 bases). This TCR was sampled from a man aged 30 to 45 who had recovered from COVID-19. The CDR3 sequence is CASSQGGVSYEQYF. The CDR3 bases are TGTGCCAGCAGCCAAGGGGGAGTTTCCTACGAGCAGTACTTC.